Described below is a single T cell receptor (beta chain) sequence and its context. Antigen specificity is unknown. Assay: immunoSEQ multiplex PCR; the TCRdb copy retains only in-frame clones and omits some. The sample carries approximately 140,000 clones, 86% recorded once. The CDR3 extends over 18 amino acids. Unmatched junction bases numbered 14, after V lost 3 bases and J lost 7 bases. These data belong to a study of Ad26.COV2.S vaccination and SARS-CoV-2 variants. Study-wide results and limits: CD8+ and CD4+ T cells specific for spike reportedly responded with substantial breadth after vaccination. Analyses that measured TCR breadth and depth may have underestimated total T cell responses.

Sequencing used peripheral blood, obtained after recovery from COVID-19. The rearrangement uses TRBV23-1 and TRBJ2-5; 13 nucleotides agree with TRBD2. TRBV23-1 counts as an open reading frame of uncertain function. The sequence came from a human donor who had recovered from COVID-19. CDR3 in amino acids: CASSHQGLAGMFQSTQYF. CDR3 DNA sequence: TGCGCCAGCAGTCACCAGGGACTAGCGGGGATGTTTCAGTCGACCCAGTACTTC.